This T cell receptor beta chain was recorded in a study of cytomegalovirus exposure and HLA in healthy donors. The PCR employed 60 Vbeta primers together with 13 Jbeta primers. Produced via immunoSEQ multiplex PCR; TCRdb's table is partial and in-frame only. The table records roughly 100,000 clones, roughly 70% of them present only once. This clone was seen just once. The antigen is unknown. Study-level points and caveats: Reportedly, cytomegalovirus status was diagnosed with high sensitivity and specificity. Differences between HLA loci emerged in a later analysis of TCR association rates, with DRB1 most and HLA-C fewest.

Sequenced sample: PBMCs. The TCR originated in a male donor in good health and CMV-seropositive.

CDR3 coding DNA: TGTGCCAGCAGTTTACTAGCGGGAGGACTTAGCACAGATACGCAGTATTTT. Amino acid sequence: CASSLLAGGLSTDTQYF. This chain links TRBV27 with TRBJ2-3; 11 positions match TRBD2. Germline CDR1 reads MNHEY; CDR2 reads SMNVEV (reference sequence). This CDR3 has 17 residues. V lost 2 bases, J lost 0 bases, and 4 bases stayed unmatched.